This TCR beta chain appears in the sequencing data of a study of cytomegalovirus exposure and HLA in healthy donors. There are 14 residues in the CDR3. The V gene end was trimmed by 6 bases and the J gene end by 8 bases; junction bases not matched to a gene: 7. The germline CDR1 and CDR2 sequences are MDHEN and SYDVKM. TCRdb's table, derived via immunoSEQ multiplex PCR, lists solely in-frame clones and lacks some. The sample carries roughly 260,000 clones, just under 90% recorded once. This clone was counted only a few times. This TCR was recovered from a young man in good health and CMV-seronegative. J is TRBJ1-6 and V is TRBV28; 7 bases line up with TRBD1. The sample consisted of PBMCs. The CDR3 reads CASSPPQGDSPLHF. The CDR3, as DNA: TGTGCCAGCAGCCCACCCCAGGGGGATTCACCCCTCCACTTT.